The 17 T cell receptor beta chains listed next were all sequenced from one sample in a study of STAT3 mutations in large granular lymphocyte leukemia. Whole-study results and caveats: Every T-LGLL patient had at least one immunodominant TCRbeta clonotype.

Their antigens remain unidentified. Clones were read by immunoSEQ multiplex PCR, and TCRdb kept only the in-frame ones, dropping some. The table lists over 5,000 clones, over 75% of them singletons. Sequences were obtained from peripheral blood mononuclear cells. These receptors came from a man in his forties with T-cell large granular lymphocyte leukemia. Some clones in this sample may be carry-over from other donors' samples.

This sequence joins TRBV12-5 and TRBJ2-7; D could derive from TRBD1 or TRBD2 (6 bases each). Germline V gene sequence: CDR1 LGHNT, CDR2 FRNRAP. Trimming removed 7 bases at V and 5 bases at J, with 15 bases between. The CDR3 spans 13 residues. CDR3 residues: CASVSWGADEQYF. In DNA, the CDR3 is TGTGCTAGTGTTTCCTGGGGGGCCGACGAGCAGTACTTC. The full variable domain, with the rest looked up from reference TRBV12-5 and TRBJ2-7, is DARVTQTPRHKVTEMGQEVTMRCQPILGHNTVFWYRQTMMQGLELLAYFRNRAPLDDSGMPKDRFSAEMPDATLATLKIQPSEPRDSAVYFCASVSWGADEQYFGPGTRLTVT.

Only one count was recorded for this clone. The J gene is TRBJ2-1, the V gene TRBV2; 7 bases are a match to TRBD2. The germline gives CDR1 SNHLY, CDR2 FYNNEI. This CDR3 region has 14 residues. The V and J ends lost 6 bases and 5 bases, in that order; junction bases with no gene match: 7. Here the CDR3 reads CASSPGGSHNEQFF. CDR3 nucleotide sequence: TGTGCCAGCAGCCCCGGCGGGAGCCACAATGAGCAGTTCTTC. Filled out from reference TRBV2 and TRBJ2-1, the complete variable domain reads EPEVTQTPSHQVTQMGQEVILRCVPISNHLYFYWYRQILGQKVEFLVSFYNNEISEKSEIFDDQFSVERPDGSNFTLKIRSTKLEDSAMYFCASSPGGSHNEQFFGPGTRLTVL.

V usage is TRBV5-1 and J usage is TRBJ2-1, with TRBD2 identical over 13 bases. Germline-derived CDR1 and CDR2 are SGHRS and YFSETQ. The CDR3 spans 21 residues. J gave up 5 bases and V 1 base, and 18 bases lay outside the gene matches. CDR3 loop: CASSLLPKTGTSGMTDNEQFF. The CDR3 DNA follows: TGCGCCAGCAGCTTGCTGCCAAAGACCGGGACTAGCGGGATGACGGACAATGAGCAGTTCTTC.

V gene TRBV27 combines with J gene TRBJ2-3; TRBD2 matches 11 bases. The V and J ends lost 4 bases and 1 base, in that order; junction bases with no gene match: 4. Germline CDR1 and CDR2: MNHEY and SMNVEV (reference sequence). CDR3 size: 16 residues. The CDR3 loop reads CASSSSGRTRTDTQYF. DNA for the CDR3: TGTGCCAGCAGTTCTAGCGGGAGGACCCGCACAGATACGCAGTATTTT.

This clone was seen once. The rearrangement links TRBV28 to TRBJ2-7; TRBD2 aligns across 8 bases. Germline trimming cut 1 base from V and 4 bases from J; bases unmatched to any gene: 9. The CDR3 consists of 16 residues. CDR1 and CDR2 (germline): MDHEN, SYDVKM. The CDR3 sequence: CASSLSSSGSRYEQYF. In nucleotides, the CDR3 is TGTGCCAGCAGTTTATCTTCTAGCGGGTCCCGATACGAGCAGTACTTC.

V is TRBV5-6 and J is TRBJ1-5, with TRBD1 identical over 7 bases. CDR3 size: 15 residues. J lost 2 bases, V lost 3 bases, and 5 bases had no gene match. Germline assignment: CDR1 SGHDT and CDR2 YYEEEE. This CDR3 is CASSSAGGGNQPQHF. CDR3 nucleotides: TGTGCCAGCAGCTCGGCAGGGGGGGGCAATCAGCCCCAGCATTTT.

The chain's CDR3 is CASSTGQGAYNEQFF. Written as DNA, the CDR3 is TGCGCCAGCAGCACCGGACAGGGGGCCTACAATGAGCAGTTCTTC. J is TRBJ2-1 and V is TRBV5-1; 10 bases are shared with TRBD1. Germline V lookup: CDR1 SGHRS, CDR2 YFSETQ. The length of the CDR3 is 15 residues. The J segment lost 2 bases and the V segment lost 4 bases, leaving 3 bases of the junction unmatched.

The chain has TRBV9 and TRBJ2-2, with 8 bases that match TRBD2. The junction had 13 bases not matched to a gene; V was cut back by 0 bases and J by 3 bases. Germline V gene sequence: CDR1 SGDLS, CDR2 YYNGEE. This CDR3 is built from 19 residues. CDR3 protein: CASSVDPSGRREDTGELFF. For the CDR3, the DNA is TGTGCCAGCAGCGTAGACCCCTCTGGTAGGCGGGAGGACACCGGGGAGCTGTTTTTT. Supplemented by reference TRBV9 and TRBJ2-2, the full variable domain reads DSGVTQTPKHLITATGQRVTLRCSPRSGDLSVYWYQQSLDQGLQFLIQYYNGEERAKGNILERFSAQQFPDLHSELNLSSLELGDSALYFCASSVDPSGRREDTGELFFGEGSRLTVL.

The V gene is TRBV2, the J gene TRBJ2-7, with 8 bases aligning to TRBD1. CDR3 length equals 15 residues. The J segment lost 3 bases and the V segment lost 6 bases, leaving 10 bases of the junction unmatched. Germline V gene lookup returns CDR1 SNHLY and CDR2 FYNNEI. The CDR3 sequence: CASSVGQVGFYEQYF. As DNA, the CDR3 is TGTGCCAGCAGCGTGGGACAGGTAGGCTTCTACGAGCAGTACTTC.

The CDR3 nucleotides are TGTGCCAGTAGAACGGACAGGGGGCGAATCGACGGCTACACCTTC. Translating gives CASRTDRGRIDGYTF. The chain employs TRBV19 and TRBJ1-2; TRBD1 agrees at 11 bases. Germline V gene lookup returns CDR1 LNHDA and CDR2 SQIVND (reference sequence). J was trimmed by 8 bases and V by 6 bases; bases with no gene match: 11. This CDR3 spans 15 amino acids.

The sample holds one count of this clone. The chain uses TRBV6-1 and TRBJ2-5, with D perhaps being TRBD1 or TRBD2 (5 bases each). CDR3 length: 13 amino acids. The V gene lost 1 base and the J gene lost 7 bases, with 10 bases spanning the gap. From germline, CDR1 is MNHNS and CDR2 SASEGT. Here the CDR3 DNA reads TGTGCCAGCAGTGAAGTTGGGACGGGGACCCAGTACTTC. This gives the protein CASSEVGTGTQYF.

The chain links TRBV28 to TRBJ2-2; D is perhaps TRBD2 (6 bases). The CDR3 is 17 residues long. Trimming took off 0 bases at V and 0 bases at J, with 11 bases between the two ends. From germline, CDR1 is MDHEN and CDR2 SYDVKM. Here the CDR3 DNA reads TGTGCCAGCAGTTTATGGGCCAGGGACTCGAACACCGGGGAGCTGTTTTTT. It specifies CASSLWARDSNTGELFF.

This clone has only one observation. J is TRBJ2-4 and V is TRBV27; 9 nucleotides match TRBD1. Germline CDR1 is MNHEY and CDR2 is SMNVEV (reference sequence). The CDR3 contains 14 residues. V gave up 6 bases and J gave up 5 bases; unmatched junction bases: 5. CDR3 loop: CASRGQGQQNIQYF. The CDR3 coding sequence is TGTGCCAGCAGGGGACAGGGCCAGCAAAACATTCAGTACTTC.

The rearrangement links TRBV6-1 to TRBJ2-7; 7 positions match TRBD1. J gave up 0 bases and V 4 bases, and 3 bases lay outside the gene matches. There are 14 residues in the CDR3. Germline CDR1 reads MNHNS; CDR2 reads SASEGT. The CDR3 coding sequence is TGTGCCAGCAGTGTGGGGGACAGCTCCTACGAGCAGTACTTC. It is translated as CASSVGDSSYEQYF.

This clone was seen once. The chain joins TRBV28 to TRBJ1-2; D is perhaps TRBD1 (5 bases). Germline V lookup: CDR1 MDHEN, CDR2 SYDVKM. The V end was cut by 11 bases, the J end by 4 bases, with 23 bases between. This CDR3 is 15 amino acids long. The CDR3 reads CAVSPPRGRSYGYTF. As DNA, the CDR3 is TGTGCCGTCTCCCCACCAAGGGGCCGAAGCTATGGCTACACCTTC.

V is TRBV18 and J is TRBJ1-5; a possible D gene is TRBD1 (5 bases). Trimming cost V 2 bases and J 5 bases, with 13 bases left between them. Germline CDR1 is KGHSH and CDR2 is LQKENI. The CDR3 covers 15 residues. The CDR3 nucleotides read TGTGCCAGCTCACCAGGGCAGGGCAGTTATCAGCCCCAGCATTTT. This gives the protein CASSPGQGSYQPQHF.

The chain uses TRBV9 and TRBJ2-2; no firm D call. The CDR3 is 14 residues long. V was shortened by 0 bases and J by 0 bases, with 3 bases between the two germline ends. Germline V gene data show CDR1 as SGDLS and CDR2 as YYNGEE. The CDR3 nucleotides are TGTGCCAGCAGCGTAGGTCCGAACACCGGGGAGCTGTTTTTT. As protein: CASSVGPNTGELFF.